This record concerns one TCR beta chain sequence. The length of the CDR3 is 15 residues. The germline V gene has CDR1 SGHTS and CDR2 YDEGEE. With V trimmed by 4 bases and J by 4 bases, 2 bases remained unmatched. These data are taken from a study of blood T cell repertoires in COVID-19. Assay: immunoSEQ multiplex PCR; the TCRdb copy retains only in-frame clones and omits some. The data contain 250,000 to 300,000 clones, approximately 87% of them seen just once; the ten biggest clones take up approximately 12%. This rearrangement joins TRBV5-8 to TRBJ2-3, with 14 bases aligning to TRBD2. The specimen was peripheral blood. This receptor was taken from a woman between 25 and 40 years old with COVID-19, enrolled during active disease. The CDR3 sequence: CASSRLAGGPDTQYF. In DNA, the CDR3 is TGTGCCAGCAGCAGACTAGCGGGGGGGCCAGATACGCAGTATTTT.